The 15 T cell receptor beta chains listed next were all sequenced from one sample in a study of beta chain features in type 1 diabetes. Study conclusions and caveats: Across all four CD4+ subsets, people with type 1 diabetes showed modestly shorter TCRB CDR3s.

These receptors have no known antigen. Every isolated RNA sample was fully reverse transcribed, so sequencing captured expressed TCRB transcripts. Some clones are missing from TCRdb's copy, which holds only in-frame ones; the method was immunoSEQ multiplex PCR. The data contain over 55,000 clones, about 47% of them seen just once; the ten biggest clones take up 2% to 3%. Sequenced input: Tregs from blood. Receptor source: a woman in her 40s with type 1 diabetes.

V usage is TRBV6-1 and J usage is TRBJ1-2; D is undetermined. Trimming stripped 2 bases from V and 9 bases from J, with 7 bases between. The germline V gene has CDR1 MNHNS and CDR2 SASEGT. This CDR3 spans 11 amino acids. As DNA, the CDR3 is TGTGCCAGCAGTGAAACTAGTCGCTACACCTTC. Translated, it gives CASSETSRYTF.

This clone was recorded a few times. Written as DNA, the CDR3 is TGTGCCTGGAGTGCGGGACAGCCGGGATGGGTGGAGCAGTACTTC. Translating it yields CAWSAGQPGWVEQYF. The V and J genes are TRBV30 and TRBJ2-7, with 7 bases fitting TRBD1. The CDR3 is 15 amino acids. From germline, CDR1 is GTSNPN and CDR2 SVGIG (reference sequence). Losses at the gene ends were 1 base for V and 7 bases for J; bases not matched to a gene: 13.

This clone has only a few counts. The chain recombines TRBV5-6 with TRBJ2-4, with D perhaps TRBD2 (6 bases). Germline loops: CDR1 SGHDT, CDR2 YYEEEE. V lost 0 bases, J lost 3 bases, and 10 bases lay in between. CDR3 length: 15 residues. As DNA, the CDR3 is TGTGCCAGCAGCTTGGTCGGGGGAGGCAAAAACATTCAGTACTTC. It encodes CASSLVGGGKNIQYF.

The CDR3 bases are TGTGCCAGCAGTTTATGGCAGGTTGGCTACACTGAAGCTTTCTTT. It is translated as CASSLWQVGYTEAFF. The genes are TRBV27 and TRBJ1-1; D is undetermined. In germline, CDR1 is MNHEY, CDR2 SMNVEV (reference sequence). The CDR3 is 15 amino acids. V shed 1 base and J shed 3 bases, with 12 bases lying between them.

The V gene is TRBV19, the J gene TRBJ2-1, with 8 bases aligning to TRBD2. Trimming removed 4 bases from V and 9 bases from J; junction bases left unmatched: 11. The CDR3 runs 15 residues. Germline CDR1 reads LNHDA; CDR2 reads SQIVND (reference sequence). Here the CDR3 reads CASSKGWAGGGEQFF. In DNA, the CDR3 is TGTGCCAGTAGTAAGGGGTGGGCGGGAGGTGGTGAGCAGTTCTTC.

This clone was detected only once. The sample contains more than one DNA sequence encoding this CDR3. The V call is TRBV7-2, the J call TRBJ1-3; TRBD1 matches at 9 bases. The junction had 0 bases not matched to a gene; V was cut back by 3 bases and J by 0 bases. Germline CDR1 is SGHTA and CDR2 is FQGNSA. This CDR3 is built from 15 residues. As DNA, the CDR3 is TGTGCCAGCAGCTTGGGACAGGGCTCTGGAAACACCATATATTTT. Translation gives CASSLGQGSGNTIYF.

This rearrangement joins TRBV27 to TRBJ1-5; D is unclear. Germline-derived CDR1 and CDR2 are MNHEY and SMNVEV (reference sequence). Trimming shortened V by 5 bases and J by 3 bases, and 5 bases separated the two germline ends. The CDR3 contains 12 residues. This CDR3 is CASSRPNQPQHF. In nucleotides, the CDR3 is TGTGCCAGCAGTCGTCCCAATCAGCCCCAGCATTTT.

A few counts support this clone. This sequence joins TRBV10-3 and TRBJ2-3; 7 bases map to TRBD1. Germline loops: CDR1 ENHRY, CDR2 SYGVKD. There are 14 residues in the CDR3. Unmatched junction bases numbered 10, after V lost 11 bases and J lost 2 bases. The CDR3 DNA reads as TGTGCCGTAGGACAGGCGGCCTTCACAGATACGCAGTATTTT. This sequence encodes CAVGQAAFTDTQYF.

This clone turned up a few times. CDR3 DNA sequence: TGTGCCAGCAGCACGGCGGGACCGCTTAGCAATCAGCCCCAGCATTTT. Amino acid sequence: CASSTAGPLSNQPQHF. The V and J genes are TRBV7-2 and TRBJ1-5, with D possibly matching TRBD1 (5 bases). The V end lost 5 bases, the J end lost 0 bases, and 14 bases lay between the germline ends. Germline CDR1 and CDR2: SGHTA and FQGNSA. The CDR3 runs to 16 residues.

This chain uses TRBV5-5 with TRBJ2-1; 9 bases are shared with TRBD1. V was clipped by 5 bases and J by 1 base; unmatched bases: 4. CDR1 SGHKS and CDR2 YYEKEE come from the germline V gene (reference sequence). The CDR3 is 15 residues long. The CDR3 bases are TGTGCCAGCAGGGCCGGGACAGGGTCCTACAATGAGCAGTTCTTC. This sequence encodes CASRAGTGSYNEQFF. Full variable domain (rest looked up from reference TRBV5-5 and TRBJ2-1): DAGVTQSPTHLIKTRGQQVTLRCSPISGHKSVSWYQQVLGQGPQFIFQYYEKEERGRGNFPDRFSARQFPNYSSELNVNALLLGDSALYLCASRAGTGSYNEQFFGPGTRLTVL.

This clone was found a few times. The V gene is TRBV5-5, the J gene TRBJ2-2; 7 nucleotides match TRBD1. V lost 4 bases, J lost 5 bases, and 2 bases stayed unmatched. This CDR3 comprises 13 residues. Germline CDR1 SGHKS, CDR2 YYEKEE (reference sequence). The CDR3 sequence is CASSLQGTGELFF. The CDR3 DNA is TGTGCCAGCAGCCTACAGGGGACCGGGGAGCTGTTTTTT. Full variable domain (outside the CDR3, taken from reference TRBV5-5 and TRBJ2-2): DAGVTQSPTHLIKTRGQQVTLRCSPISGHKSVSWYQQVLGQGPQFIFQYYEKEERGRGNFPDRFSARQFPNYSSELNVNALLLGDSALYLCASSLQGTGELFFGEGSRLTVL.

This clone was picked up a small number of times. The CDR3 protein is CASSQGSRDSYGYTF. CDR3 DNA sequence: TGTGCCAGCAGCCAAGGAAGCAGGGATAGCTATGGCTACACCTTC. The rearrangement uses TRBV14 and TRBJ1-2; possible D gene TRBD1, 5 bases. CDR1 and CDR2 from the germline V gene are SGHDN and FVKESK. V was cut by 1 base and J by 4 bases, with 13 bases left in between. There are 15 residues in the CDR3.

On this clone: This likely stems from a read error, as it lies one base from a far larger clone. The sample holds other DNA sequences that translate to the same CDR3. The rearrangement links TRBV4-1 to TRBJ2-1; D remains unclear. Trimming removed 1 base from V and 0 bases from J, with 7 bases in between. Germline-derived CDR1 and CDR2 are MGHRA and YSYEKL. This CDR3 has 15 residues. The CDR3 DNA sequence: TGCGCCAGCAGCCAAGGTATCCGCTCCTACAATGAGCAGTTCTTC. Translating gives CASSQGIRSYNEQFF.

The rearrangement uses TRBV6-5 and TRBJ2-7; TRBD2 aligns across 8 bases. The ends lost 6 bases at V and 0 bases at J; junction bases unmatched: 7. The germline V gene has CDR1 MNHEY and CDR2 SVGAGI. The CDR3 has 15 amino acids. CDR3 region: CASSPGGGISYEQYF. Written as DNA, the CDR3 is TGTGCCAGCAGCCCCGGGGGGGGGATCTCCTACGAGCAGTACTTC.

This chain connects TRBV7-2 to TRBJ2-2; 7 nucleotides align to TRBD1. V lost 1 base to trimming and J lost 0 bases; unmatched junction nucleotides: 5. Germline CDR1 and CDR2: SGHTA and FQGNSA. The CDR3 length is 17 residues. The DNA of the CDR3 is TGTGCCAGCAGCTTAGTAGCTCAGGGGGCGAACACCGGGGAGCTGTTTTTT. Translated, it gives CASSLVAQGANTGELFF.